The 2 T cell receptor beta chains reported below all come from one sample, sequenced in a study of cytomegalovirus exposure and HLA in healthy donors. The PCR had 60 Vbeta and 13 Jbeta primers. Some clones are missing from TCRdb's copy, which holds only in-frame ones; the method was immunoSEQ multiplex PCR. The sample includes fewer than 100,000 clones, about four fifths of them seen just once. What was sequenced was PBMCs. Receptor source: a woman aged 40-49 years in good health and CMV-seronegative.

This chain uses TRBV14 with TRBJ1-5; D remains unclear. Germline CDR1 and CDR2: SGHDN and FVKESK. The CDR3 loop spans 15 amino acids. V lost 9 bases and J lost 0, with 15 bases in between. The CDR3 reads CARLTASPSNQPQHF. CDR3 sequence (DNA): TGTGCCAGATTAACAGCTTCTCCTAGCAATCAGCCCCAGCATTTT.

This chain joins TRBV6-1 and TRBJ2-7; D gene uncertain. The CDR3 length is 12 residues. CDR1 is MNHNS, CDR2 SASEGT, per germline. V shed 4 bases and J shed 5 bases, with 9 bases lying between them. The CDR3 spells CASSAMSHEQYF. CDR3 DNA: TGTGCCAGCAGTGCCATGAGCCACGAGCAGTACTTC.